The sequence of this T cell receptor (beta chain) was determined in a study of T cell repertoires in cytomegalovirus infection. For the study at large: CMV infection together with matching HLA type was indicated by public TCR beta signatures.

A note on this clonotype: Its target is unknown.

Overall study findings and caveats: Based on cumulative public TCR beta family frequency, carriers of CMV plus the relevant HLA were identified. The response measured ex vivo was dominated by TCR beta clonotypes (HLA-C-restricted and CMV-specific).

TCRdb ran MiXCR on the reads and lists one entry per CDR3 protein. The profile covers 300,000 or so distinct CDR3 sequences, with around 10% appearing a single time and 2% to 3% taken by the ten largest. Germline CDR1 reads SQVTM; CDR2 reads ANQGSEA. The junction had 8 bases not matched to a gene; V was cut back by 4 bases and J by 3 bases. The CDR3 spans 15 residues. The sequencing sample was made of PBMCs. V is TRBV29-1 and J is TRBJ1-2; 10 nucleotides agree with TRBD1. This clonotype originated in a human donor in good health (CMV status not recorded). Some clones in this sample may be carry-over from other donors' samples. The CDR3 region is CSVGGGQGSDYGYTF. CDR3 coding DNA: TGCAGCGTTGGCGGGGGACAGGGGTCCGACTATGGCTACACCTTC.